These 10 T cell receptor beta chains were sequenced from one sample in a study of T-cell memory formation after mild COVID-19. TCRdb re-called the 5' RACE reads through MiXCR, storing one row per CDR3 protein. This table holds about 250,000 distinct CDR3 sequences, approximately 15% found once. Material for sequencing was PBMCs or a T cell subset sorted from them (not recorded which). Every receptor here comes from an adult woman who had mild COVID-19 (a few samples of this study predate the infection). Cell type and time point are not known.

This clonotype occurred a few times. V gene TRBV6-2 or TRBV6-3 combines with J gene TRBJ1-5; weak D call: TRBD1 (5 bases). In germline, CDR1 is MNHEY, CDR2 SVGEGT. V shed 6 bases and J shed 5 bases, with 17 bases lying between them. The CDR3 is 15 amino acids. The CDR3 spells CASSPGTARHQPQHF. The CDR3 DNA is TGTGCCAGCAGCCCTGGGACGGCCAGACATCAGCCCCAGCATTTT.

The chain has TRBV4-1 and TRBJ2-3; D remains ambiguous. The V end lost 4 bases, the J end lost 1 base, and 9 bases lay between the germline ends. This CDR3 has 14 residues. Germline CDR1 is MGHRA and CDR2 is YSYEKL. CDR3 in DNA: TGCGCCAGCAGCCTGGAGAGAGGCACAGATACGCAGTATTTT. It translates to CASSLERGTDTQYF.

The rearrangement joins TRBV29-1 to TRBJ2-7; D not resolved. Trimming pared 2 bases from V and 6 bases from J, leaving 14 bases between. Germline CDR1 and CDR2: SQVTM and ANQGSEA. This CDR3 is 13 amino acids long. This chain's CDR3 is CSVERPLNGEQYF. The DNA of the CDR3 is TGCAGCGTTGAAAGACCGCTGAATGGCGAGCAGTACTTC.

The genes are TRBV2 and TRBJ2-2; TRBD2 matches 13 bases. The CDR3 runs 15 residues. The V and J ends lost 6 bases and 6 bases, in that order; junction bases with no gene match: 4. Germline-derived CDR1 and CDR2 are SNHLY and FYNNEI. The CDR3 reads CASRPGLAGSGELFF. Written as DNA, the CDR3 is TGTGCCAGCAGGCCGGGACTAGCGGGATCCGGGGAGCTGTTTTTT.

This clonotype was recorded only once. The chain carries TRBV2 and TRBJ2-7, with 9 bases that match TRBD1. The CDR3 has 15 residues. The V gene end was trimmed by 3 bases and the J gene end by 2 bases; junction bases not matched to a gene: 5. CDR1 and CDR2 from the germline V gene are SNHLY and FYNNEI. The CDR3 sequence is CASSDRGQGPYEQYF. In nucleotides, the CDR3 is TGTGCCAGCAGTGATAGGGGACAGGGCCCCTACGAGCAGTACTTC.

The chain has TRBV29-1 and TRBJ2-7, with D maybe TRBD1 (7 bases). The CDR3 consists of 12 residues. CDR1 and CDR2 (germline): SQVTM, ANQGSEA. Deletions cut 4 bases from V and 6 bases from J, with 13 bases between. CDR3 sequence: CSVAGQGGEQYF. For the CDR3, the DNA is TGCAGCGTTGCTGGGCAGGGGGGCGAGCAGTACTTC.

This clonotype was seen more than once but under ten times. The J gene is TRBJ2-3, the V gene TRBV4-2, with 7 bases that match TRBD2. V lost 0 bases and J lost 8; bases outside the gene matches: 5. CDR1 and CDR2 (germline): LGHNA, YNFKEQ. The CDR3 is 14 amino acids. Here the CDR3 reads CASSQDRGGGTQYF. Written as DNA, the CDR3 is TGTGCCAGCAGCCAAGACCGTGGGGGGGGTACGCAGTATTTT.

This clonotype was counted between two and nine times. V and J are TRBV6-5 and TRBJ2-1; 8 bases are shared with TRBD2. V trimming: 5 bases; J trimming: 3 bases; junction bases outside the gene matches: 6. CDR3 size: 15 residues. CDR1 is MNHEY, CDR2 SVGAGI, per germline. The chain's CDR3 is CASSPKRGSYNEQFF. The CDR3 bases are TGTGCCAGCAGTCCCAAGCGGGGGAGCTACAATGAGCAGTTCTTC.

This clonotype was seen a few times. The rearrangement links TRBV6-5 to TRBJ1-1; D remains unclear. Germline CDR1 and CDR2: MNHEY and SVGAGI. The CDR3 loop spans 16 amino acids. Trimming stripped 4 bases from V and 1 base from J, with 16 bases between. CDR3 bases: TGTGCCAGCAGTTCCTCGGGGTCACCCCAGAACACTGAAGCTTTCTTT. Amino acids: CASSSSGSPQNTEAFF.

The chain joins TRBV12-3 or TRBV12-4 to TRBJ1-1; TRBD1 matches at 8 bases. Losses at the gene ends were 5 bases for V and 3 bases for J; bases not matched to a gene: 8. The CDR3 runs to 15 residues. DNA for the CDR3: TGTGCCAGCAGTCCCGCGGACAGGGAGGACACTGAAGCTTTCTTT. Encoded protein: CASSPADREDTEAFF.